The 25 T cell receptor beta chains below were found in one sample sequenced in a study of cytomegalovirus exposure and HLA in healthy donors. The PCR was carried out with 60 Vbeta primers and 13 Jbeta primers. This table comes from immunoSEQ multiplex PCR, and its TCRdb copy is limited to in-frame clones, with some not included. Seen here are some 30,000 clones, 40% to 45% observed once, and the top ten hold around 2%. Material for sequencing was PBMCs. The receptors were gathered from a woman in her forties or fifties in good health and CMV-seronegative.

This clone has more than one count but fewer than ten. This rearrangement joins TRBV10-3 to TRBJ2-1; 13 nucleotides align to TRBD2. The length of the CDR3 is 17 residues. J gave up 8 bases and V 5 bases, and 12 bases lay outside the gene matches. Germline V lookup: CDR1 ENHRY, CDR2 SYGVKD. CDR3 sequence: CAISRTLGLAGWDEQFF. DNA for the CDR3: TGTGCCATCAGTAGAACTTTGGGACTAGCGGGGTGGGATGAGCAGTTCTTC.

This chain connects TRBV6-1 to TRBJ2-7; 14 bases agree with TRBD2. Germline values: CDR1 MNHNS, CDR2 SASEGT. The CDR3 has 18 amino acids. Unmatched junction bases numbered 4, after V lost 0 bases and J lost 0 bases. In DNA, the CDR3 is TGTGCCAGCAGTGAAGCTAGGACTAGCGGGGGGAGCTCCTACGAGCAGTACTTC. Amino acids: CASSEARTSGGSSYEQYF.

The chain couples TRBV6-5 to TRBJ1-6; a weak D match, TRBD1 (6 bases). The V gene lost 2 bases and the J gene lost 7 bases, with 9 bases spanning the gap. CDR1 MNHEY and CDR2 SVGAGI come from the germline V gene. The CDR3 spans 14 residues. The CDR3 loop reads CASSYRQANSPLHF. In DNA, the CDR3 is TGTGCCAGCAGTTACAGACAGGCAAATTCACCCCTCCACTTT.

A few counts support this clone. V usage is TRBV19 and J usage is TRBJ2-7; the D is unclear. In germline, CDR1 is LNHDA, CDR2 SQIVND (reference sequence). This CDR3 has 13 residues. With 4 bases removed from V and 3 bases from J, the gap between germline ends came to 10 bases. The DNA for the CDR3 is TGTGCCAGTAGTAGAGAACCACACTACGAGCAGTACTTC. Encoded protein: CASSREPHYEQYF.

This chain connects TRBV7-2 to TRBJ2-7; D not certain. Germline CDR1 SGHTA, CDR2 FQGNSA. Trimming left V 0 bases short and J 5 bases short, with 14 bases between. The CDR3 totals 15 residues. CDR3 DNA: TGTGCCAGCAGCTTAGCGGCCACCTCGTTCAACGAGCAGTACTTC. Translation gives CASSLAATSFNEQYF.

V gene TRBV6-5 combines with J gene TRBJ1-2; 9 bases map to TRBD1. This CDR3 is built from 14 residues. The V gene end was trimmed by 6 bases and the J gene end by 7 bases; junction bases not matched to a gene: 9. Germline assignment: CDR1 MNHEY and CDR2 SVGAGI. In nucleotides, the CDR3 is TGTGCCAGCAGGCCGACAGGGGGGAGGAGTGGCTACACCTTC. Encoded protein: CASRPTGGRSGYTF.

The chain recombines TRBV5-1 with TRBJ2-2; 8 bases agree with TRBD2. The V segment lost 0 bases and the J segment 4 bases; nucleotides outside the gene matches: 11. Germline V lookup: CDR1 SGHRS, CDR2 YFSETQ. The CDR3 runs 18 residues. The CDR3 here is CASSLAPSGGTGTGELFF. DNA for the CDR3: TGCGCCAGCAGCTTGGCCCCCAGCGGGGGAACCGGCACCGGGGAGCTGTTTTTT.

The genes are TRBV10-3 and TRBJ2-3; 7 bases line up with TRBD1. The V segment lost 6 bases and the J segment 1 base; nucleotides outside the gene matches: 4. Germline assignment: CDR1 ENHRY and CDR2 SYGVKD. The CDR3 spans 14 residues. CDR3 in amino acids: CAIRSGGGTDTQYF. In nucleotides, the CDR3 is TGTGCCATCAGATCAGGGGGAGGCACAGATACGCAGTATTTT.

This chain uses TRBV25-1 with TRBJ1-1, with D maybe TRBD1 (6 bases). V lost 6 bases and J lost 4, with 12 bases in between. This CDR3 is built from 13 residues. The germline V gene has CDR1 MGHDK and CDR2 SYGVNS. CDR3 sequence (DNA): TGTGCCAGCAGGCCACAGGGTTTCACTGAAGCTTTCTTT. Protein product: CASRPQGFTEAFF.

The chain links TRBV10-3 to TRBJ2-4; 10 bases align to TRBD2. The length of the CDR3 is 20 residues. V lost 3 bases and J lost 0; bases outside the gene matches: 14. The V gene's germline CDR1 is ENHRY and CDR2 SYGVKD. The CDR3: CAISEGSLAGVFVAKNIQYF. The CDR3 DNA is TGTGCCATCAGTGAAGGATCTCTAGCGGGAGTCTTTGTAGCCAAAAACATTCAGTACTTC.

This chain connects TRBV19 to TRBJ1-2; D not certain. CDR1 and CDR2 from the germline V gene are LNHDA and SQIVND (reference sequence). This CDR3 comprises 15 residues. Between the trimmed V and J ends, which lost 2 bases and 2 bases, there was a span of 12 bases. The DNA for the CDR3 is TGTGCCAGTAGTATATCTGAGGGCGGGAACTATGGCTACACCTTC. It yields the protein CASSISEGGNYGYTF.

This chain uses TRBV30 with TRBJ1-5; a possible D gene is TRBD1 (6 bases). Trimming cost V 8 bases and J 2 bases, with 10 bases left between them. The length of the CDR3 is 12 residues. Germline CDR1 GTSNPN, CDR2 SVGIG (reference sequence). The CDR3 is CAGGRGNQPQHF. In nucleotides, the CDR3 is TGTGCCGGGGGCCGGGGCAATCAGCCCCAGCATTTT.

This chain joins TRBV12-5 and TRBJ1-2; the match to TRBD1 covers 7 bases. The V gene end was trimmed by 5 bases and the J gene end by 13 bases; junction bases not matched to a gene: 13. There are 13 residues in the CDR3. The germline V gene has CDR1 LGHNT and CDR2 FRNRAP. The CDR3 nucleotides are TGTGCTAGTGGTGCCCCCCTTACAGGGGTCCCCACCTTC. It codes for CASGAPLTGVPTF.

The rearrangement links TRBV5-6 to TRBJ2-7; 13 bases agree with TRBD2. V trimming: 6 bases; J trimming: 0 bases; junction bases outside the gene matches: 9. There are 17 residues in the CDR3. Germline loops: CDR1 SGHDT, CDR2 YYEEEE. DNA for the CDR3: TGTGCCAGCACCACTAGACTAGCGGGGGGACCCTCCTACGAGCAGTACTTC. Its protein is CASTTRLAGGPSYEQYF.

V usage is TRBV7-2 and J usage is TRBJ1-1, with 10 bases matching TRBD1. Trimming took 5 bases from V and 4 from J; bases not matched to a gene: 7. From germline, CDR1 is SGHTA and CDR2 FQGNSA. This CDR3 has 15 amino acids. CDR3 nucleotide sequence: TGTGCCAGCAGCCCCGACAGGGGGCGCGGCACTGAAGCTTTCTTT. As protein: CASSPDRGRGTEAFF.

This clone was detected only a few times. This sequence joins TRBV15 and TRBJ1-5, with 7 bases aligning to TRBD1. The germline V gene has CDR1 LNHNV and CDR2 YYDKDF (reference sequence). This CDR3 is 16 amino acids long. Unmatched junction bases numbered 6, after V lost 4 bases and J lost 0 bases. CDR3 sequence: CATSTRGTDSNQPQHF. CDR3 nucleotides: TGTGCCACCAGCACGCGCGGGACAGATAGCAATCAGCCCCAGCATTTT.

This clone was picked up a small number of times. The chain combines TRBV28 with TRBJ1-1; 7 bases align to TRBD1. Per germline, CDR1 MDHEN and CDR2 SYDVKM. The V and J ends lost 5 bases and 4 bases, in that order; junction bases with no gene match: 10. The length of the CDR3 is 15 residues. For the CDR3, the DNA is TGTGCCAGCAGTCCACAAAGGACAGGAGGCACTGAAGCTTTCTTT. This translates into CASSPQRTGGTEAFF.

The V and J genes are TRBV7-9 and TRBJ2-1, with a tentative D call TRBD1 (6 bases). This CDR3 spans 14 amino acids. Trimming removed 10 bases from V and 6 bases from J, with 19 bases in between. The germline V gene encodes CDR1 SEHNR and CDR2 FQNEAQ (reference sequence). The CDR3: CATLSWTEGNEQFF. CDR3 sequence (DNA): TGTGCCACCCTAAGCTGGACAGAAGGCAATGAGCAGTTCTTC.

The V call is TRBV18, the J call TRBJ2-7; D ambiguous. V lost 3 bases, J lost 1 base, and 7 bases lay in between. The CDR3 sequence is 13 residues long. Germline lookup yields CDR1 KGHSH and CDR2 LQKENI. CDR3 in DNA: TGTGCCAGCTCACCTAAATTTTCCTACGAGCAGTACTTC. This translates into CASSPKFSYEQYF.

This clone was counted between two and nine times. The chain has TRBV11-2 and TRBJ2-7; TRBD2 might be the D (5 bases). CDR3 length: 19 residues. Germline V gene lookup returns CDR1 SGHAT and CDR2 FQNNGV. Trimming pared 2 bases from V and 3 bases from J, leaving 26 bases between. The CDR3 DNA reads as TGTGCCAGCAGCTTATCCCACATGGATGGGGTGGGAGTGGGCTACGAGCAGTACTTC. This translates into CASSLSHMDGVGVGYEQYF.

This chain links TRBV10-3 with TRBJ2-1, with 10 bases matching TRBD2. This CDR3 is 15 amino acids long. J was trimmed by 9 bases and V by 3 bases; bases with no gene match: 8. CDR1 and CDR2 (germline): ENHRY, SYGVKD. CDR3 DNA sequence: TGTGCCATCAGTGATTCCCTAGCGGGAGTGAGTGAGCAGTTCTTC. Encoded protein: CAISDSLAGVSEQFF.

This clone has just one count. The V call is TRBV9, the J call TRBJ2-3; 8 nucleotides agree with TRBD2. The trim removed 0 bases at V and 8 bases at J, leaving 14 bases unmatched. The CDR3 length is 17 residues. Germline V gene data show CDR1 as SGDLS and CDR2 as YYNGEE. CDR3 sequence (DNA): TGTGCCAGCAGCGTAGGGTCTCGTCCGGGAGGGCTTGTTACGCAGTATTTT. Translating gives CASSVGSRPGGLVTQYF.

The rearrangement uses TRBV25-1 and TRBJ1-1; weak D call: TRBD1 (6 bases). V was clipped by 2 bases and J by 1 base, with 14 bases between them. This CDR3 region has 16 residues. Germline V gives CDR1 MGHDK, CDR2 SYGVNS. This CDR3 reads CASSEPGGGPNTEAFF. The CDR3 bases are TGTGCCAGCAGTGAACCCGGGGGGGGGCCGAACACTGAAGCTTTCTTT.

This chain links TRBV30 with TRBJ2-7; D is possibly TRBD2 (5 bases). V was cut by 0 bases and J by 3 bases, with 12 bases left in between. Germline CDR1 GTSNPN, CDR2 SVGIG (reference sequence). The CDR3 runs to 14 residues. The CDR3 nucleotides read TGTGCCTGGAGTGTGGGGTCCGGGGACTACGAGCAGTACTTC. Translating it yields CAWSVGSGDYEQYF.

The chain carries TRBV28 and TRBJ1-2; no clear D. V lost 10 bases to trimming and J lost 4 bases, with 13 bases between them. Germline CDR1 is MDHEN and CDR2 is SYDVKM. CDR3 size: 12 residues. The CDR3 nucleotides read TGTGCCACGGTGGGGAGCCGCTATGGCTACACCTTC. This gives the protein CATVGSRYGYTF.